The 30 T cell receptor beta chains given below trace back to one sample, sequenced in a study of radiation and T cells in renal cell carcinoma. Sequenced by immunoSEQ multiplex PCR; TCRdb stores in-frame clones only, minus some. The repertoire holds roughly 92,000 clones, with roughly 88% as singletons. Described time point: blood 4 weeks post-SBRT, at nephrectomy. Stated treatment: 15 Gy SBRT to primary tumor, nephrectomy 4 weeks later. Material: blood, obtained from a patient whose treatment included radiotherapy and nephrectomy. Receptor source: a man in his 60s with renal cell carcinoma.

The CDR3 is CSGRGTGNTIYF. DNA of the CDR3: TGCAGCGGCAGGGGAACTGGAAACACCATATATTTT. The chain links TRBV29-1 to TRBJ1-3, with a weak D call TRBD1 (6 bases). This CDR3 spans 12 amino acids. Germline V gene data show CDR1 as SQVTM and CDR2 as ANQGSEA. V was clipped by 7 bases and J by 2 bases, with 9 bases between them.

The J gene is TRBJ2-7, the V gene TRBV6-1; 9 bases fit TRBD2. V was clipped by 1 base and J by 9 bases; unmatched bases: 13. This CDR3 is 16 amino acids long. Looked up from germline, CDR1 is MNHNS and CDR2 is SASEGT. The CDR3 bases are TGTGCCAGCAGTGAAGGGCTAGCGGGACGCCAATCCGGGCAGTACTTC. Its protein product is CASSEGLAGRQSGQYF.

V gene TRBV27 combines with J gene TRBJ2-3, with 8 nucleotides matching TRBD2. The V and J ends lost 7 bases and 8 bases, in that order; junction bases with no gene match: 8. This CDR3 spans 13 amino acids. Germline CDR1 is MNHEY and CDR2 is SMNVEV (reference sequence). DNA for the CDR3: TGTGCCAGCAACGGGAGGGCGGGTCGTACGCAGTATTTT. This gives the protein CASNGRAGRTQYF.

This clone was seen just once. The rearrangement links TRBV19 to TRBJ2-5; 10 nucleotides align to TRBD2. Unmatched junction bases numbered 16, after V lost 10 bases and J lost 5 bases. The V gene's germline CDR1 is LNHDA and CDR2 SQIVND (reference sequence). CDR3 length: 16 amino acids. Here the CDR3 reads CATTDSSGRGSETQYF. The CDR3, as DNA: TGTGCCACTACGGATTCGAGCGGGAGGGGATCGGAGACCCAGTACTTC. Looking up the rest from reference TRBV19 and TRBJ2-5 gives the full variable domain: DGGITQSPKYLFRKEGQNVTLSCEQNLNHDAMYWYRQDPGQGLRLIYYSQIVNDFQKGDIAEGYSVSREKKESFPLTVTSAQKNPTAFYLCATTDSSGRGSETQYFGPGTRLLVL.

This rearrangement joins TRBV28 to TRBJ2-7; a possible D gene is TRBD2 (5 bases). Trimming left V 4 bases short and J 2 bases short, with 18 bases between. CDR3 length equals 16 residues. Per the germline V gene, CDR1 is MDHEN and CDR2 is SYDVKM. As DNA, the CDR3 is TGTGCCAGCAGTTCCCCCTTGGGGAGATACACCTACGAGCAGTACTTC. Residues: CASSSPLGRYTYEQYF.

The CDR3 spells CASSEARGGGTYEQYF. The CDR3 DNA sequence: TGCGCCAGCAGCGAAGCGCGGGGCGGGGGAACCTACGAGCAGTACTTC. The chain combines TRBV5-1 with TRBJ2-7; 7 positions match TRBD2. In germline, CDR1 is SGHRS, CDR2 YFSETQ. With V trimmed by 4 bases and J by 2 bases, 12 bases remained unmatched. The CDR3 consists of 16 residues.

On this clone: This may be a read error, as it is one base from a much larger clone. The chain carries TRBV7-9 and TRBJ2-7; 10 bases are shared with TRBD1. V gave up 4 bases and J gave up 5 bases; unmatched junction bases: 5. The germline V gene has CDR1 SEHNR and CDR2 FQNEAQ (reference sequence). CDR3 size: 14 residues. The CDR3 loop reads CASSSGTGVHEQYF. In DNA, the CDR3 is TGTGCCAGCAGCTCCGGGACAGGGGTCCACGAGCAGTACTTC.

This clone has a handful of counts. CDR3 DNA sequence: TGTGCCAGTAGTAACCCGAACACCGGGGAGCTGTTTTTT. Protein: CASSNPNTGELFF. The J gene is TRBJ2-2, the V gene TRBV19; no clear D. Germline V gives CDR1 LNHDA, CDR2 SQIVND (reference sequence). V lost 4 bases, J lost 0 bases, and 3 bases lay in between. The CDR3 has 13 residues.

V gene TRBV7-8 combines with J gene TRBJ2-7; possibly TRBD1 for D (6 bases). Trimming pared 2 bases from V and 4 bases from J, leaving 9 bases between. Germline V gene lookup returns CDR1 SGHVS and CDR2 FQNEAQ. The CDR3 spans 13 residues. The CDR3 sequence is CASSLTGFYEQYF. CDR3 bases: TGTGCCAGCAGCTTAACAGGGTTTTACGAGCAGTACTTC.

The J gene is TRBJ1-5, the V gene TRBV7-8; perhaps TRBD1 as D (5 bases). With 2 bases removed from V and 1 base from J, the gap between germline ends came to 9 bases. Germline CDR1 is SGHVS and CDR2 is FQNEAQ. The CDR3 spans 15 residues. DNA for the CDR3: TGTGCCAGCAGCTTAAATAGACAGAGCAATCAGCCCCAGCATTTT. Protein product: CASSLNRQSNQPQHF.

The chain combines TRBV6-1 with TRBJ2-7; 9 bases align to TRBD2. The length of the CDR3 is 15 residues. Per the germline V gene, CDR1 is MNHNS and CDR2 is SASEGT. Trimming took 3 bases from V and 5 from J; bases not matched to a gene: 8. The DNA for the CDR3 is TGTGCCAGCAGTGAGATGGCGGGAGGGCCGAACGAGCAGTACTTC. This translates into CASSEMAGGPNEQYF.

CDR3 in DNA: TGCGCCAGCACAGGCGCTGGGGGCAATCAGCCCCAGCATTTT. Residues: CASTGAGGNQPQHF. The chain combines TRBV10-2 with TRBJ1-5; no clear D. Trimming removed 7 bases at V and 2 bases at J, with 12 bases between. The CDR3 loop spans 14 amino acids. From germline, CDR1 is WSHSY and CDR2 SAAADI.

CDR3 in amino acids: CASRDRGPNYGYTF. CDR3 sequence (DNA): TGTGCCAGCAGGGACAGGGGTCCTAACTATGGCTACACCTTC. The chain couples TRBV27 to TRBJ1-2; 9 positions match TRBD1. The V gene's germline CDR1 is MNHEY and CDR2 SMNVEV (reference sequence). With V trimmed by 6 bases and J by 0 bases, 2 bases remained unmatched. This CDR3 region has 14 residues.

The V call is TRBV10-1, the J call TRBJ2-3, with D hard to call. From germline, CDR1 is WNHNN and CDR2 SYGVQD (reference sequence). The CDR3 spans 13 residues. V was trimmed by 3 bases and J by 5 bases, leaving 9 bases between them. The CDR3 sequence is CASSEDEQDTQYF. CDR3 sequence (DNA): TGCGCCAGCAGTGAAGATGAGCAAGATACGCAGTATTTT.

This clone was seen only once. V gene TRBV6-5 combines with J gene TRBJ2-5, with TRBD2 matching 10 bases. The CDR3 is 14 residues long. Germline-derived CDR1 and CDR2 are MNHEY and SVGAGI. V trimming: 2 bases; J trimming: 7 bases; junction bases outside the gene matches: 4. CDR3 sequence (DNA): TGTGCCAGCAGTTACGGGGTAGCGGGAGGGACCCAGTACTTC. Amino acid sequence: CASSYGVAGGTQYF.

The chain joins TRBV5-1 to TRBJ2-3; D is perhaps TRBD1 (6 bases). The CDR3 consists of 17 residues. V was pared by 4 bases and J by 6 bases, with 24 bases between. CDR1 is SGHRS, CDR2 YFSETQ, per germline. The CDR3 nucleotides are TGCGCCAGCAGCCCAAATCTGGTCCGTAATGGGGGCGATACGCAGTATTTT. Translated, it gives CASSPNLVRNGGDTQYF.

The gene calls are TRBV5-1 and TRBJ2-2, with 9 positions matching TRBD1. Trimming removed 4 bases from V and 7 bases from J; junction bases left unmatched: 8. The CDR3 length is 15 residues. Germline V CDR1 and CDR2: SGHRS, YFSETQ. CDR3 bases: TGCGCCAGCAGCGACCGGACAGGGGAAGGCGGGGAGCTGTTTTTT. This encodes CASSDRTGEGGELFF. Full variable domain (rest looked up from reference TRBV5-1 and TRBJ2-2): KAGVTQTPRYLIKTRGQQVTLSCSPISGHRSVSWYQQTPGQGLQFLFEYFSETQRNKGNFPGRFSGRQFSNSRSEMNVSTLELGDSALYLCASSDRTGEGGELFFGEGSRLTVL.

The chain employs TRBV10-3 and TRBJ2-5; D uncertain. This CDR3 has 14 amino acids. In germline, CDR1 is ENHRY, CDR2 SYGVKD. Trimming stripped 6 bases from V and 5 bases from J, with 16 bases between. The CDR3 nucleotides read TGTGCCATCAGGGCCGGGTCCGGATCTGAGACCCAGTACTTC. This sequence encodes CAIRAGSGSETQYF.

This chain joins TRBV28 and TRBJ1-4; TRBD1 might be the D (5 bases). This CDR3 spans 14 amino acids. The V and J ends lost 2 bases and 8 bases respectively, with 12 bases between them. Germline loops: CDR1 MDHEN, CDR2 SYDVKM. CDR3 sequence reads: CASSLGGAGEKLFF. The CDR3 bases are TGTGCCAGCAGTTTAGGGGGAGCGGGGGAAAAACTGTTTTTT.

The chain couples TRBV4-1 to TRBJ1-6; 8 positions agree with TRBD1. J was trimmed by 5 bases and V by 3 bases; bases with no gene match: 6. The CDR3 consists of 16 residues. CDR1 is MGHRA and CDR2 is YSYEKL in the germline V gene. The CDR3, as DNA: TGCGCCAGCAGCCACTTTGGGACAGGACATAATTCACCCCTCCACTTT. This codes for CASSHFGTGHNSPLHF.

V and J are TRBV5-1 and TRBJ2-5, with unresolved D. V lost 2 bases and J 4 bases, leaving 12 bases between the germline ends. This CDR3 spans 14 amino acids. CDR1 is SGHRS, CDR2 YFSETQ, per germline. CDR3: CASSFESSSETQYF. The CDR3 bases are TGCGCCAGCAGCTTTGAATCCTCCTCAGAGACCCAGTACTTC.

V is TRBV28 and J is TRBJ2-5, with TRBD1 as a possible D gene (5 bases). V was pared by 6 bases and J by 2 bases, with 25 bases between. The CDR3 runs to 18 residues. The germline V gene encodes CDR1 MDHEN and CDR2 SYDVKM. For the CDR3, the DNA is TGTGCCAGCAGCCAGTTCCCGCGGTCAGGGTTGCCTCAAGAGACCCAGTACTTC. As protein: CASSQFPRSGLPQETQYF.

The CDR3 DNA reads TGTGCCAGCAGTTTATCCGACGTTGGATCGCACACCATATATTTT. Residues: CASSLSDVGSHTIYF. V is TRBV28 and J is TRBJ1-3, with no clear D. Trimming took 1 base from V and 8 from J, leaving 15 bases between them. CDR1 is MDHEN, CDR2 SYDVKM, per germline. The CDR3 spans 15 residues.

A few counts support this clone. The chain uses TRBV6-4 and TRBJ2-3, with D possibly matching TRBD2 (5 bases). Germline assignment: CDR1 MRHNA and CDR2 SNTAGT. V was clipped by 6 bases and J by 5 bases, with 12 bases between them. The CDR3 covers 13 residues. In DNA, the CDR3 is TGTGCCAGCAGCGCCCGACTACTAGATACGCAGTATTTT. This encodes CASSARLLDTQYF.

The gene calls are TRBV27 and TRBJ2-1; 8 nucleotides align to TRBD2. CDR3 length equals 16 residues. V lost 6 bases to trimming and J lost 0 bases; unmatched junction nucleotides: 7. The V gene's germline CDR1 is MNHEY and CDR2 SMNVEV (reference sequence). CDR3 loop: CASRGLAGFSYNEQFF. The CDR3 nucleotides read TGTGCCAGCAGGGGGCTAGCGGGCTTCTCCTACAATGAGCAGTTCTTC.

The chain is built from TRBV29-1 and TRBJ2-1; 7 bases map to TRBD2. This CDR3 contains 13 residues. The V gene end was trimmed by 7 bases and the J gene end by 5 bases; junction bases not matched to a gene: 8. The germline CDR1 and CDR2 sequences are SQVTM and ANQGSEA. DNA for the CDR3: TGCAGCGGCCGGTGGGGGGGGAACAATGAGCAGTTCTTC. It encodes CSGRWGGNNEQFF.

The chain joins TRBV6-5 to TRBJ1-5; TRBD1 might be the D (5 bases). CDR1 and CDR2 from the germline V gene are MNHEY and SVGAGI. This CDR3 comprises 14 residues. V was cut by 7 bases and J by 4 bases, with 14 bases left in between. The CDR3 nucleotides are TGTGCCAGCACCGTCCGGGGGGGAAATCAGCCCCAGCATTTT. This translates into CASTVRGGNQPQHF.

CDR3 in DNA: TGTGCCAGCAGCCCTAGCGGGAGGGCCTTCCGCGAGCAGTACTTC. As protein: CASSPSGRAFREQYF. The V call is TRBV6-5, the J call TRBJ2-5, with TRBD2 matching 12 bases. Matching the DNA end better, TRBJ2-7 makes the J call doubtful. The CDR3 spans 15 residues. Germline CDR1 reads MNHEY; CDR2 reads SVGAGI.

The chain uses TRBV5-4 and TRBJ2-3; D ambiguous. Germline V lookup: CDR1 SGHNT, CDR2 YYREEE (reference sequence). The CDR3 has 14 residues. Trimming cost V 0 bases and J 2 bases, with 7 bases left between them. CDR3 region: CASSLGAHTDTQYF. The CDR3, as DNA: TGTGCCAGCAGCTTGGGGGCCCACACAGATACGCAGTATTTT.

In DNA, the CDR3 is TGCAGTGCTCTGCTAGGAGATACGCAGTATTTT. It specifies CSALLGDTQYF. This chain connects TRBV20-1 to TRBJ2-3; D is undetermined. Trimming shortened V by 5 bases and J by 5 bases, and 8 bases separated the two germline ends. The CDR3 is made up of 11 amino acids. Germline lookup yields CDR1 DFQATT and CDR2 SNEGSKA (reference sequence).